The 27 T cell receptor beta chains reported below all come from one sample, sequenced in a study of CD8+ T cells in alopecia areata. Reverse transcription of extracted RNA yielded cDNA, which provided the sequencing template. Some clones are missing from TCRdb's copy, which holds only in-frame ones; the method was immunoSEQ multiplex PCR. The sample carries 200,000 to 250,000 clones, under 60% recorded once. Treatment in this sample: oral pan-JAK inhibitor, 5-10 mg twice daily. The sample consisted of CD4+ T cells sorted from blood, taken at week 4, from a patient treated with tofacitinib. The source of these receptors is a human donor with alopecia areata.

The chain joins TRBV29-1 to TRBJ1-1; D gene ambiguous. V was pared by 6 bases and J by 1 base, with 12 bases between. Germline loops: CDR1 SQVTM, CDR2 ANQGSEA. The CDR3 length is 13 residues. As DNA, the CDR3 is TGCAGCGTAGCTCCGATGGGGAACACTGAAGCTTTCTTT. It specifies CSVAPMGNTEAFF.

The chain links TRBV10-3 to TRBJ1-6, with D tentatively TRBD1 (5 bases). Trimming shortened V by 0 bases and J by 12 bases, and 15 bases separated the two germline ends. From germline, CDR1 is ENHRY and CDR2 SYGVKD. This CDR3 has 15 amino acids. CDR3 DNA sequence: TGTGCCATCAGTGAGTCTACGGGGCAATTAATACCCCTCCACTTT. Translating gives CAISESTGQLIPLHF.

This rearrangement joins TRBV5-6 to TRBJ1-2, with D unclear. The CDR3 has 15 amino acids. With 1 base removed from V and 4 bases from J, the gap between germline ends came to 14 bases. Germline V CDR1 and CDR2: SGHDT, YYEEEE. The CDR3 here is CASSLWVSRGYGYTF. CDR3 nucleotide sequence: TGTGCCAGCAGCTTGTGGGTCTCGCGGGGCTATGGCTACACCTTC. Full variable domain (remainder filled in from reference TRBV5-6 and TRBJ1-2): DAGVTQSPTHLIKTRGQQVTLRCSPKSGHDTVSWYQQALGQGPQFIFQYYEEEERQRGNFPDRFSGHQFPNYSSELNVNALLLGDSALYLCASSLWVSRGYGYTFGSGTRLTVV.

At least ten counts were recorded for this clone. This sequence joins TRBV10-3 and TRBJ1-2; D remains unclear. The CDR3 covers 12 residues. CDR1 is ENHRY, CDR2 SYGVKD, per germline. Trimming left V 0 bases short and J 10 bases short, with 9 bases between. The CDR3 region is CAISESRSSYTF. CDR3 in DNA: TGTGCCATCAGTGAGTCTCGTAGCTCCTACACCTTC.

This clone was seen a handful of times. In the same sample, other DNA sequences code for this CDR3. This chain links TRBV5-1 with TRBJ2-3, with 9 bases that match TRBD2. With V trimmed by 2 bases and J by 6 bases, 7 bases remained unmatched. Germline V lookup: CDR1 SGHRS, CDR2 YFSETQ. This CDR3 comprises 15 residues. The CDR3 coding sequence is TGCGCCAGCAGCTTAAGGGGACTAGCTACCGATACGCAGTATTTT. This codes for CASSLRGLATDTQYF.

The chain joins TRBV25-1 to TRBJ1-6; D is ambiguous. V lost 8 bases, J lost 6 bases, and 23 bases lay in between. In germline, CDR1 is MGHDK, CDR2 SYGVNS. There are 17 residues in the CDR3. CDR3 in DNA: TGTGCCAGCGCCGGGATGAACCGCCCCGGGCCTAATTCACCCCTCCACTTT. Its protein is CASAGMNRPGPNSPLHF.

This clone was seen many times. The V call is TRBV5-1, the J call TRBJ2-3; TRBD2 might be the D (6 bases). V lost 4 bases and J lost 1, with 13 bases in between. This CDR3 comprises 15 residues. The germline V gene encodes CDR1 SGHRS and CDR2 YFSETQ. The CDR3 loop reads CASSPPGLGTDTQYF. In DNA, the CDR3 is TGCGCCAGCAGCCCTCCGGGACTCGGCACAGATACGCAGTATTTT.

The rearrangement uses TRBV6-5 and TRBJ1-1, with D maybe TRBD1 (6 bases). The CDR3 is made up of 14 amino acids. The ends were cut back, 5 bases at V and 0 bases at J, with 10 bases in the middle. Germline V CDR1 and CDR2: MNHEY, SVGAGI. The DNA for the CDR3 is TGTGCCAGCAGTAGACAGGTAATGAACACTGAAGCTTTCTTT. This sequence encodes CASSRQVMNTEAFF.

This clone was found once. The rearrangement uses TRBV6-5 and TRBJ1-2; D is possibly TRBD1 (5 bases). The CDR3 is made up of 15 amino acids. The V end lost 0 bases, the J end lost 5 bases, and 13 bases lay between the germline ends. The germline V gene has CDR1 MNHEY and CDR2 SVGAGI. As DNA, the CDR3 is TGTGCCAGCAGTTACTCGGGAGGGGCCGGGTATGGCTACACCTTC. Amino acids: CASSYSGGAGYGYTF.

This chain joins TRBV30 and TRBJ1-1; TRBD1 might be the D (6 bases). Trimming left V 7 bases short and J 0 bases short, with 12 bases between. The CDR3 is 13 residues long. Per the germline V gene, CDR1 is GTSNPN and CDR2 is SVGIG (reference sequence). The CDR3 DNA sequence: TGTGCCTTGGACAGCCTCATGAACACTGAAGCTTTCTTT. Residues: CALDSLMNTEAFF.

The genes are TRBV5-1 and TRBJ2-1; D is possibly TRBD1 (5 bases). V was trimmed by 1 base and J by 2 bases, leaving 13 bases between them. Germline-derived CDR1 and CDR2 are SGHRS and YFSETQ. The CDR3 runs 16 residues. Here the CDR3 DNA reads TGCGCCAGCAGCTTGACCCCGACAGTCACCTACAATGAGCAGTTCTTC. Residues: CASSLTPTVTYNEQFF.

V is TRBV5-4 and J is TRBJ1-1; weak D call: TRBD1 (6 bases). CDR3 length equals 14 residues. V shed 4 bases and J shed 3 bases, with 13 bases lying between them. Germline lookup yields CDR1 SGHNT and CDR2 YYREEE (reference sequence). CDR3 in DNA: TGTGCCAGCAGCAAGGGGGTAATAGACACTGAAGCTTTCTTT. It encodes CASSKGVIDTEAFF. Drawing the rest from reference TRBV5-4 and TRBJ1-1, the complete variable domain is ETGVTQSPTHLIKTRGQQVTLRCSSQSGHNTVSWYQQALGQGPQFIFQYYREEENGRGNFPPRFSGLQFPNYSSELNVNALELDDSALYLCASSKGVIDTEAFFGQGTRLTVV.

CDR3 protein: CASSFRGTNQETQYF. CDR3 bases: TGCGCCAGCAGCTTCAGGGGGACGAACCAAGAGACCCAGTACTTC. This rearrangement joins TRBV5-1 to TRBJ2-5; 7 bases agree with TRBD1. This CDR3 has 15 amino acids. Losses at the gene ends were 2 bases for V and 0 bases for J; bases not matched to a gene: 4. CDR1 and CDR2 from the germline V gene are SGHRS and YFSETQ. Full variable domain (remainder filled in from reference TRBV5-1 and TRBJ2-5): KAGVTQTPRYLIKTRGQQVTLSCSPISGHRSVSWYQQTPGQGLQFLFEYFSETQRNKGNFPGRFSGRQFSNSRSEMNVSTLELGDSALYLCASSFRGTNQETQYFGPGTRLLVL.

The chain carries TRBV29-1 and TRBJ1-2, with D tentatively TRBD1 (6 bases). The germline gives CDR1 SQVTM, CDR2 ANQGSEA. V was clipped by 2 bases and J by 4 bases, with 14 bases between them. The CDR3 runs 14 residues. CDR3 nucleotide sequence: TGCAGCGTTGAATTGCCGTCGGGGGCCTATGGCTACACCTTC. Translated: CSVELPSGAYGYTF.

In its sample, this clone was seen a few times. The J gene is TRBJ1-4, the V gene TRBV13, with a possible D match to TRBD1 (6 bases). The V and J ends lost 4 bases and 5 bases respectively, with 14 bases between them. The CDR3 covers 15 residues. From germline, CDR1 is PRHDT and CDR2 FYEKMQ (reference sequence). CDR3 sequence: CASSSTGQGNEKLFF. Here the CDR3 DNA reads TGTGCCAGCAGCTCTACAGGGCAAGGGAATGAAAAACTGTTTTTT.

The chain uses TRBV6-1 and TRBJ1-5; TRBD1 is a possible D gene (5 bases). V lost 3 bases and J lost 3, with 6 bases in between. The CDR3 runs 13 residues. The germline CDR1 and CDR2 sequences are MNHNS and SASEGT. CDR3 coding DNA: TGTGCCAGCAGTGACAGGGACAATCAGCCCCAGCATTTT. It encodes CASSDRDNQPQHF.

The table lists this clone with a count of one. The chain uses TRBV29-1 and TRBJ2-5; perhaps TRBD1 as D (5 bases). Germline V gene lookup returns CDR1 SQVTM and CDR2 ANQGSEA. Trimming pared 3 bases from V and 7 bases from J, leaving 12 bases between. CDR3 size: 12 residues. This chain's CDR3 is CSVDLPQGTQYF. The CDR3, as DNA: TGCAGCGTTGATCTCCCGCAGGGGACCCAGTACTTC. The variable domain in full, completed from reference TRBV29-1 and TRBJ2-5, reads SAVISQKPSRDICQRGTSLTIQCQVDSQVTMMFWYRQQPGQSLTLIATANQGSEATYESGFVIDKFPISRPNLTFSTLTVSNMSPEDSSIYLCSVDLPQGTQYFGPGTRLLVL.

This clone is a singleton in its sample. CDR3 nucleotide sequence: TGTGCCTGGAGTGTACCAAGACAGGGGTTGGGAAGGGGCTACACCTTC. It codes for CAWSVPRQGLGRGYTF. The V call is TRBV30, the J call TRBJ1-2, with 8 bases matching TRBD1. The germline CDR1 and CDR2 sequences are GTSNPN and SVGIG (reference sequence). The CDR3 loop spans 16 amino acids. The V and J ends lost 0 bases and 8 bases, in that order; junction bases with no gene match: 14.

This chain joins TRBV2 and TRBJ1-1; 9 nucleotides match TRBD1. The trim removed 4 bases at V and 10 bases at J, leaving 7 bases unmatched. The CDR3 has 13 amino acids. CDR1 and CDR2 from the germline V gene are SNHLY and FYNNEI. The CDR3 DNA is TGTGCCAGCAGTGGGGGGACAGGGCAGTCAGCTTTCTTT. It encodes CASSGGTGQSAFF.

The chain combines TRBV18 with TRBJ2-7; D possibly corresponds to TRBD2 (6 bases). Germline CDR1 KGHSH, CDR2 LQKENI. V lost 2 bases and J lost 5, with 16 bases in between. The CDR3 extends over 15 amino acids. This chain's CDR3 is CASSPSAGGANEQYF. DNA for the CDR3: TGTGCCAGCTCACCAAGTGCCGGAGGGGCAAACGAGCAGTACTTC.

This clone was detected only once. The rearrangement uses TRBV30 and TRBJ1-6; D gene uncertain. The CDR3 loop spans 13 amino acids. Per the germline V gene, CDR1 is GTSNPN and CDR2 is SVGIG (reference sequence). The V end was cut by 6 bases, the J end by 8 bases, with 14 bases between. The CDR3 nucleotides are TGTGCCTGCCGGGTTTTGAGGGATTCACCCCTCCACTTT. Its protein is CACRVLRDSPLHF.

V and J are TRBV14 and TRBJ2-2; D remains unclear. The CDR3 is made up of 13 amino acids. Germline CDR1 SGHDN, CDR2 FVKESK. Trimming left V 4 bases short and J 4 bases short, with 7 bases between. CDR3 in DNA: TGTGCCAGCAGCCCACACTCCACCGGGGAGCTGTTTTTT. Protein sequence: CASSPHSTGELFF.

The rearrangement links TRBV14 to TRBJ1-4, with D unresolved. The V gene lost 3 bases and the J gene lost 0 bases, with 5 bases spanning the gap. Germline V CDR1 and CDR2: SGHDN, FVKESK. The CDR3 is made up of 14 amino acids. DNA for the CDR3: TGTGCCAGCAGCCACATTGCAACTAATGAAAAACTGTTTTTT. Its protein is CASSHIATNEKLFF.

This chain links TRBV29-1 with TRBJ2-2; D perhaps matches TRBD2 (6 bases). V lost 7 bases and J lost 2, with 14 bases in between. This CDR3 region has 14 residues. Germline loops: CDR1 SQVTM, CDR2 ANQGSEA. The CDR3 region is CSGREFSNTGELFF. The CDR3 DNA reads TGCAGCGGCCGGGAGTTTTCTAACACCGGGGAGCTGTTTTTT.

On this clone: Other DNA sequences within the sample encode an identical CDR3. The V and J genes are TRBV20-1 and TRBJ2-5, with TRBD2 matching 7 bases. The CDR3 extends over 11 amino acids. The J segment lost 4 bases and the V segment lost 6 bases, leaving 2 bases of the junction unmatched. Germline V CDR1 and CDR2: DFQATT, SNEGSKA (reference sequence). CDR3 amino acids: CSARGGETQYF. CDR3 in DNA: TGCAGTGCCCGCGGGGGAGAGACCCAGTACTTC.

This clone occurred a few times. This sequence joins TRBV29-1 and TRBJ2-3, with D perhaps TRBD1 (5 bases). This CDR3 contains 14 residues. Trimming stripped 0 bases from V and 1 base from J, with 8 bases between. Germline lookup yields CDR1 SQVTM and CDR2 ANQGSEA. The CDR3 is CSVEEGDGTDTQYF. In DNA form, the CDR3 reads TGCAGCGTTGAAGAAGGGGATGGCACAGATACGCAGTATTTT.

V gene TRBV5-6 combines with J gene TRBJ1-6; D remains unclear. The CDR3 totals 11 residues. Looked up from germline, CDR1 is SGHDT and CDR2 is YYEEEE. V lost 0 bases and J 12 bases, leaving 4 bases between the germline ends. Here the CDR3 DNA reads TGTGCCAGCAGCTTGGACGGACCCCTCCACTTT. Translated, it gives CASSLDGPLHF.